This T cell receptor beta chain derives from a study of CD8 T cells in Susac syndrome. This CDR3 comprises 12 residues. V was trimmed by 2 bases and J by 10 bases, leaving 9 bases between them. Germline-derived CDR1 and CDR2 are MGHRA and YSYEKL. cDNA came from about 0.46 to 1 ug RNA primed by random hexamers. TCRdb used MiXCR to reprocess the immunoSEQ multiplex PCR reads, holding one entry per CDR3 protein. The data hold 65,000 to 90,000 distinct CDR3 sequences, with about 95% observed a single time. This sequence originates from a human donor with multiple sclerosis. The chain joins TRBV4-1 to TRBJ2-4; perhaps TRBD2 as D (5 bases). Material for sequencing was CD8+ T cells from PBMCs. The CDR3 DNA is TGCGCCAGCAGCCAAAATGAGGGAATTCAGTACTTC. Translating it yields CASSQNEGIQYF.